These T cell receptor beta chains were read from a single sample in a study of blood T cells in healthy people across ages. TCRdb itself ran the 5' RACE reads through MiXCR, one entry per CDR3 protein. The sample has about 1,400,000 distinct CDR3 sequences, approximately 63% seen once. The source material was blood. The receptors come from a man aged 18 to 30 in good health. Both conserved end residues are part of each CDR3. Each record gives: V gene, clone size, D gene, J gene, CDR3 DNA, CDR3 protein. A D gene is named only where the DNA matches it firmly. Clone size is shown for a subset of rows, as once, few, many or a class of expanded clone.

V gene: TRBV7-9; clone size: .; D gene: .; J gene: TRBJ2-5; CDR3 DNA: TGTGCCAGCTGTCGGTTAGAGACCCAGTACTTC; CDR3 protein: CASCRLETQYF
V gene: TRBV14; clone size: few; D gene: TRBD1; J gene: TRBJ2-5; CDR3 DNA: TGTGCCAGCAGCCAAGATAGCTCTTGGGGACAGGTATTAGAAGAGACCCAGTACTTC; CDR3 protein: CASSQDSSWGQVLEETQYF
V gene: TRBV11-2; clone size: few; D gene: .; J gene: TRBJ2-3; CDR3 DNA: TGTGCCAGCAGTTTAAGGTCAGGTACGCAGTATTTT; CDR3 protein: CASSLRSGTQYF
V gene: TRBV6-1; clone size: .; D gene: .; J gene: TRBJ2-3; CDR3 DNA: TGTGCCAGCAGTGATCCAGGGAAAGATACGCAGTATTTT; CDR3 protein: CASSDPGKDTQYF
V gene: TRBV29-1; clone size: .; D gene: TRBD1; J gene: TRBJ2-5; CDR3 DNA: TGCAGCGTTGCCCGGACAGGGGGCCGTGAGACCCAGTACTTC; CDR3 protein: CSVARTGGRETQYF
V gene: TRBV27; clone size: .; D gene: TRBD1; J gene: TRBJ1-2; CDR3 DNA: TGTGCCAGCAGGACAGGGTCAGGGTACTATGGCTACACCTTC; CDR3 protein: CASRTGSGYYGYTF
V gene: TRBV20-1; clone size: .; D gene: TRBD1; J gene: TRBJ2-1; CDR3 DNA: TGCAGTGCTAGAGGACAGGGAAGTTTTTCCTACAATGAGCAGTTCTTC; CDR3 protein: CSARGQGSFSYNEQFF
V gene: TRBV6-6; clone size: .; D gene: .; J gene: TRBJ2-4; CDR3 DNA: TGTGCCAGCAGGGGGAGCACCAAAAACATTCAGTACTTC; CDR3 protein: CASRGSTKNIQYF
V gene: TRBV7-9; clone size: few; D gene: .; J gene: TRBJ2-5; CDR3 DNA: TGTGCCAGCAGCCTAGAGCAGCGCCAAGAGACCCAGTACTTC; CDR3 protein: CASSLEQRQETQYF
V gene: TRBV6-6; clone size: .; D gene: .; J gene: TRBJ2-2; CDR3 DNA: TGTGCCAGCAGTTACTCTACAGGCCCCGGGGAGCTGTTTTTT; CDR3 protein: CASSYSTGPGELFF
V gene: TRBV4-1; clone size: .; D gene: .; J gene: TRBJ2-1; CDR3 DNA: TGCGCCAGCAGCGATCCGGAGGTTTTTGAGCAGTTCTTC; CDR3 protein: CASSDPEVFEQFF
V gene: TRBV7-9; clone size: .; D gene: .; J gene: TRBJ1-2; CDR3 DNA: TGTGCCAGCAGCTTAGCCCGGGACCGGGTTGGCTACACCTTC; CDR3 protein: CASSLARDRVGYTF
V gene: TRBV7-9; clone size: few; D gene: .; J gene: TRBJ2-3; CDR3 DNA: TGTGCCGGTAATAGCGGTCGACTCACAGATACGCAGTATTTT; CDR3 protein: CAGNSGRLTDTQYF
V gene: TRBV11-2; clone size: .; D gene: .; J gene: TRBJ2-1; CDR3 DNA: TGTGCCAGCAGCTTATCCCTCTATGTTAATGAGCAGTTCTTC; CDR3 protein: CASSLSLYVNEQFF
V gene: TRBV27; clone size: few; D gene: TRBD2; J gene: TRBJ2-7; CDR3 DNA: TGTGCCAGCAGTTTATACGGGAGGGCAGGCGAGCAGTACTTC; CDR3 protein: CASSLYGRAGEQYF
V gene: TRBV4-1; clone size: .; D gene: TRBD2; J gene: TRBJ2-3; CDR3 DNA: TGCGCCAGCAGCCAGGGCTTTAGCGGGAGACTGGACGGAGCAGATACGCAGTATTTT; CDR3 protein: CASSQGFSGRLDGADTQYF
V gene: TRBV2; clone size: .; D gene: .; J gene: TRBJ1-5; CDR3 DNA: TGTGCCAGCAGTGAAGGGGCGACGGGCCCGCAGCCCCAGCATTTT; CDR3 protein: CASSEGATGPQPQHF
V gene: TRBV7-8; clone size: few; D gene: TRBD2; J gene: TRBJ2-5; CDR3 DNA: TGTGCCAGCAGCTTAGGTAGCGGGGGCAACCAAGAGACCCAGTACTTC; CDR3 protein: CASSLGSGGNQETQYF
V gene: TRBV4-1; clone size: .; D gene: .; J gene: TRBJ1-2; CDR3 DNA: TGTGCCAGCAGCCCTCTTCCCGACAGCAACTATGGCTACACCTTC; CDR3 protein: CASSPLPDSNYGYTF
V gene: TRBV11-2; clone size: .; D gene: .; J gene: TRBJ1-2; CDR3 DNA: TGTGCCAGCAGCTTAGATCCCGCGTATGGCTACACCTTC; CDR3 protein: CASSLDPAYGYTF
V gene: TRBV7-6; clone size: once; D gene: TRBD1; J gene: TRBJ2-1; CDR3 DNA: TGTGCCAGCAGGAGATTACAGGGGGAGCGGGATGAGCAGTTCTTC; CDR3 protein: CASRRLQGERDEQFF
V gene: TRBV27; clone size: .; D gene: .; J gene: TRBJ2-7; CDR3 DNA: TGTGCCAGCAGTGAATCAGGGGTCGTAGACGAGCAGTACTTC; CDR3 protein: CASSESGVVDEQYF
V gene: TRBV5-4; clone size: .; D gene: .; J gene: TRBJ2-5; CDR3 DNA: TGTGCCAGCAGCTTGGCCGACAGAAAAGAGACCCAGTACTTC; CDR3 protein: CASSLADRKETQYF
V gene: TRBV6-2/TRBV6-3; clone size: .; D gene: TRBD1; J gene: TRBJ2-1; CDR3 DNA: TGTGCCAGCAGTTGGGGGACAGGGTCCCACGAGCAGTTCTTC; CDR3 protein: CASSWGTGSHEQFF
V gene: TRBV14; clone size: .; D gene: .; J gene: TRBJ1-1; CDR3 DNA: TGTGCCAGCAGCCAAGATGGTAGAGGGTTGTACACTGAAGCTTTCTTT; CDR3 protein: CASSQDGRGLYTEAFF
V gene: TRBV7-2; clone size: .; D gene: TRBD1; J gene: TRBJ2-1; CDR3 DNA: TGTGCCAGCAGCTTAGGGCAGGGGGACTCCTACAATGAGCAGTTCTTC; CDR3 protein: CASSLGQGDSYNEQFF
V gene: TRBV20-1; clone size: .; D gene: TRBD1; J gene: TRBJ1-5; CDR3 DNA: TGCAGTGCGAAAGGGACAGGGAAGGTGCAGCCCCAGCATTTT; CDR3 protein: CSAKGTGKVQPQHF
V gene: TRBV3-1; clone size: .; D gene: .; J gene: TRBJ2-1; CDR3 DNA: TGTGCCAGCAGCCAAGATTTTCCTGAGCAGTTCTTC; CDR3 protein: CASSQDFPEQFF
V gene: TRBV12-3/TRBV12-4; clone size: .; D gene: .; J gene: TRBJ2-3; CDR3 DNA: TGTGCCAGCAGTTTTGAACGGTGGGGGGTTGTAGATACGCAGTATTTT; CDR3 protein: CASSFERWGVVDTQYF
V gene: TRBV3-1; clone size: .; D gene: TRBD2; J gene: TRBJ2-5; CDR3 DNA: TGTGCCAGCAGCCAAGACGGCGGGAGAACCGGAGAGACCCAGTACTTC; CDR3 protein: CASSQDGGRTGETQYF
V gene: TRBV20-1; clone size: .; D gene: TRBD1; J gene: TRBJ2-3; CDR3 DNA: TGCAGTGCTGGGGACAGGGGATCGGGGACAGATACGCAGTATTTT; CDR3 protein: CSAGDRGSGTDTQYF
V gene: TRBV4-1; clone size: .; D gene: .; J gene: TRBJ2-7; CDR3 DNA: TGCGCCAGCAGCCAAGAGTATAGGAGCTCGGGGTCATACGAGCAGTACTTC; CDR3 protein: CASSQEYRSSGSYEQYF
V gene: TRBV27; clone size: .; D gene: .; J gene: TRBJ2-2; CDR3 DNA: TGTGCCAGCCATGTGGGTTTTTCCGGGGAGGACACCGGGGAGCTGTTTTTT; CDR3 protein: CASHVGFSGEDTGELFF
V gene: TRBV2; clone size: .; D gene: TRBD1; J gene: TRBJ2-7; CDR3 DNA: TGTGGCAGCCGTGGGACAGCTCCCTACGAGCAGTACTTC; CDR3 protein: CGSRGTAPYEQYF
V gene: TRBV14; clone size: few; D gene: TRBD2; J gene: TRBJ2-1; CDR3 DNA: TGTGCCAGCAGCCAAGATCTGGGTAGCGGGAGCTACAATGAGCAGTTCTTC; CDR3 protein: CASSQDLGSGSYNEQFF
V gene: TRBV29-1; clone size: few; D gene: .; J gene: TRBJ1-2; CDR3 DNA: TGCAGCGTTGAACTGGACAGAGGCTATGGCTACACCTTC; CDR3 protein: CSVELDRGYGYTF
V gene: TRBV7-2; clone size: .; D gene: .; J gene: TRBJ1-6; CDR3 DNA: TGTGCCAGCGGCTTTCTGAATTCACCCCTCCACTTT; CDR3 protein: CASGFLNSPLHF
V gene: TRBV5-5; clone size: few; D gene: .; J gene: TRBJ1-1; CDR3 DNA: TGTGCCAGCAGCTTGACGGTGGGGGCCACTGAAGCTTTCTTT; CDR3 protein: CASSLTVGATEAFF
V gene: TRBV20-1; clone size: .; D gene: .; J gene: TRBJ2-7; CDR3 DNA: TGCAGTGCTAAATCCCAACAGGGTATCTATGAGCAGTACTTC; CDR3 protein: CSAKSQQGIYEQYF
V gene: TRBV4-2; clone size: few; D gene: TRBD2; J gene: TRBJ2-3; CDR3 DNA: TGTGCCAGCAGCGAAGTAAGCGGGAGCAGGGATACGCAGTATTTT; CDR3 protein: CASSEVSGSRDTQYF
V gene: TRBV10-3; clone size: .; D gene: TRBD1; J gene: TRBJ1-2; CDR3 DNA: TGTGCCATCAGTGATCCAGGGGGAGATAACTATGGCTACACCTTC; CDR3 protein: CAISDPGGDNYGYTF
V gene: TRBV5-1; clone size: .; D gene: .; J gene: TRBJ1-1; CDR3 DNA: TGCGCCAGCAGCTTGTTCTCCGGGGCCACGGCTGAAGCTTTCTTT; CDR3 protein: CASSLFSGATAEAFF